This T cell receptor beta chain was obtained from a study of OX40 agonist ivuxolimab in advanced cancers. As for the study in general: From roughly 20 to 85 years was the age range, with a mean of around 54 years, and around 83% were male. The study, taken as a whole, reports: Antigen specificity remained undetermined for the expanded peripheral T cells.

Unmatched junction bases numbered 4, after V lost 1 base and J lost 9 bases. This CDR3 has 15 amino acids. The germline V gene encodes CDR1 PRHDT and CDR2 FYEKMQ (reference sequence). Assay used: immunoSEQ multiplex PCR; TCRdb lists only in-frame clones, some missing. Altogether approximately 88,000 clones are present, roughly 90% being singletons, with the ten largest covering 0.6% to 0.9%. Notes on this clone: Antigen: not known.

The genes are TRBV13 and TRBJ2-5; TRBD2 agrees at 14 bases. The specimen comprised CD4+ or CD8+ T cells sorted from blood, sampled in a trial of the OX40 agonist ivuxolimab. This TCR was sampled from an adult with an advanced solid tumor such as melanoma, head and neck, liver or kidney cancer. The CDR3, as DNA: TGTGCCAGCAGCTTAGAAGGGACTAGCGGGGGCTCCCAGTACTTC. Protein sequence: CASSLEGTSGGSQYF.